This TCR beta chain originates from a study of technical replicates of blood from a few donors. TCRdb keeps only in-frame clones here, not all; method: immunoSEQ multiplex PCR. Of 75,000 to 95,000 clones in the sample, about 96% are singletons; the top ten hold roughly 0.39%. Germline loops: CDR1 SGHTA, CDR2 FQGNSA. With 5 bases clipped from V and 0 bases from J, the junction kept 7 bases outside the gene matches. This CDR3 contains 15 residues. The gene calls are TRBV7-2 and TRBJ2-7, with 7 nucleotides matching TRBD1. The sequence was collected from a human donor in good health. The material sequenced was T cells isolated from PBMCs. The CDR3 sequence is CASSIQGTVSYEQYF. The CDR3 DNA is TGTGCCAGCAGCATCCAGGGGACAGTCTCCTACGAGCAGTACTTC.